This passage covers 14 T cell receptor beta chains from one sample sequenced in a study of blood T cell repertoires in COVID-19 (dated by TCRdb to about 2020). The library was built by means of the immunoSEQ multiplex PCR assay. Imported from immuneACCESS, the table was reduced by TCRdb to in-frame sequences with V and J called. These copies leave out some clones; in studies compared against another copy, an unresolved V gene accounts for under half, and the cause of the remainder is not known. This sample holds under 250,000 clones; over 75% were observed only once. The ten largest clones capture about 8.2% of the sample. The sequencing input was PBMCs or T cells enriched from blood (not recorded which). Receptors were obtained from a woman in her forties or fifties with acute COVID-19.

Comment on this clone: Sequence at one end of the junction differs from germline and may be a read error. This chain joins TRBV3-1 (or the pseudogene TRBV3-2) and TRBJ1-2, with D tentatively TRBD1 (6 bases). This CDR3 contains 15 residues. In germline, CDR1 is LGHDT, CDR2 YNNKEL (reference sequence). The CDR3 DNA reads TGTGCCAGCAGACAAGCCGGGACAACTAACTATGGCTACACCTTC. It yields the protein CASRQAGTTNYGYTF.

The chain carries TRBV18 and TRBJ2-7; TRBD2 is a possible D gene (5 bases). Trimming pared 6 bases from V and 2 bases from J, leaving 11 bases between. This CDR3 is built from 13 residues. CDR1 is KGHSH, CDR2 LQKENI, per germline. DNA for the CDR3: TGTGCCAGCTCGGACGGGAATACCTACGAGCAGTACTTC. Translation: CASSDGNTYEQYF.

For the CDR3, the DNA is TGTGCCAGCAGCCAAGTAAGAGAGAACACTGAAGCTTTCTTT. The encoded protein is CASSQVRENTEAFF. The genes are TRBV4-2 and TRBJ1-1; D is undetermined. The V end lost 1 base, the J end lost 1 base, and 7 bases lay between the germline ends. This CDR3 is 14 amino acids long. CDR1 LGHNA and CDR2 YNFKEQ come from the germline V gene.

In this sample, this clone turned up once. The gene calls are TRBV21-1 and TRBJ2-4; TRBD2, the table's D call, was not compared with the DNA. TRBV21-1 counts as a pseudogene. This CDR3 spans 20 amino acids. The CDR3 coding sequence is TGTGCCAGCAGCAAAGCGGGGGGGGTTGGAGCGGAGCTAGCCAAAAACATTCAGTACTTC. Protein sequence: CASSKAGGVGAELAKNIQYF.

J is TRBJ2-1 and V is TRBV10-3, with D possibly being TRBD1 (5 bases). V gave up 3 bases and J gave up 1 base, with 10 bases separating them. The CDR3 loop spans 15 amino acids. From germline, CDR1 is ENHRY and CDR2 SYGVKD. The DNA for the CDR3 is TGTGCCATCAGTGACTCAGGGCGGTCCTACAATGAGCAGTTCTTC. Protein: CAISDSGRSYNEQFF.

This chain joins TRBV11-2 and TRBJ1-3, with a tentative D call TRBD1 (5 bases). Trimming took 9 bases from V and 0 from J, leaving 12 bases between them. From germline, CDR1 is SGHAT and CDR2 FQNNGV. There are 14 residues in the CDR3. The CDR3 spells CASNLQVSGNTIYF. The CDR3 DNA follows: TGTGCCAGTAACTTACAGGTCTCTGGAAACACCATATATTTT.

The chain joins TRBV5-1 to TRBJ1-4; the D is unclear. The CDR3 is 15 amino acids. Germline V gene data show CDR1 as SGHRS and CDR2 as YFSETQ. Trimming left V 1 base short and J 5 bases short, with 12 bases between. The CDR3: CASSLLGLINEKLFF. As DNA, the CDR3 is TGCGCCAGCAGCTTGTTGGGCCTGATAAATGAAAAACTGTTTTTT.

Written as DNA, the CDR3 is TGTGCCAGCAGCTTGGAGACGGAGAGGGCCAAAAACATTCAGTACTTC. It translates to CASSLETERAKNIQYF. The chain couples TRBV5-8 to TRBJ2-4; D not resolved. CDR1 SGHTS and CDR2 YDEGEE come from the germline V gene. V shed 0 bases and J shed 1 base, with 11 bases lying between them. CDR3 size: 16 residues.

The chain couples TRBV6-1 to TRBJ2-1; D might be TRBD2 (5 bases). The germline V and J ends were trimmed by 4 bases and 4 bases, with 20 bases remaining between them. The germline V gene has CDR1 MNHNS and CDR2 SASEGT. CDR3 length: 17 residues. This CDR3 is CASSGNREKSPYNEQFF. CDR3 in DNA: TGTGCCAGCAGTGGCAACCGGGAAAAATCACCTTACAATGAGCAGTTCTTC.

The V call is TRBV10-3, the J call TRBJ1-3; D not certain. The CDR3 spans 12 residues. Germline loops: CDR1 ENHRY, CDR2 SYGVKD. The ends were cut back, 10 bases at V and 0 bases at J, with 7 bases in the middle. CDR3 DNA sequence: TGTGCCACAACATACTCTGGAAACACCATATATTTT. It yields the protein CATTYSGNTIYF.

The chain employs TRBV7-9 and TRBJ1-2; D perhaps matches TRBD1 (5 bases). CDR1 SEHNR and CDR2 FQNEAQ come from the germline V gene (reference sequence). This CDR3 region has 13 residues. The V end was cut by 5 bases, the J end by 5 bases, with 12 bases between. The CDR3 bases are TGTGCCAGCAGCCGCGGGGGTTTGTATGGCTACACCTTC. Translated, it gives CASSRGGLYGYTF.

This rearrangement joins TRBV6-5 to TRBJ1-1; a weak D match, TRBD1 (6 bases). The CDR3 is 12 residues long. The germline V and J ends were trimmed by 4 bases and 10 bases, with 13 bases remaining between them. In germline, CDR1 is MNHEY, CDR2 SVGAGI. The CDR3 DNA sequence: TGTGCCAGCAGTTTCGAGGGGGGGGTAGCTTTCTTT. Amino acid sequence: CASSFEGGVAFF.

This chain joins TRBV9 and TRBJ1-2; 9 positions match TRBD1. The V gene's germline CDR1 is SGDLS and CDR2 YYNGEE. The V and J ends lost 2 bases and 4 bases, in that order; junction bases with no gene match: 12. CDR3 length: 17 amino acids. CDR3 nucleotide sequence: TGTGCCAGCAGCGTCTTGGGGTCGACAGGGGGACCCTATGGCTACACCTTC. It encodes CASSVLGSTGGPYGYTF.

The gene calls are TRBV3-1 (or the pseudogene TRBV3-2) and TRBJ1-1, with D hard to call. This CDR3 has 13 amino acids. V shed 4 bases and J shed 0 bases, with 6 bases lying between them. The V gene's germline CDR1 is LGHDT and CDR2 YNNKEL (reference sequence). CDR3 nucleotides: TGTGCCAGCAGCCCGACATTGAACACTGAAGCTTTCTTT. Translation gives CASSPTLNTEAFF.